This paragraph reports one TCR beta chain. Its cognate antigen is unknown. Some clones are missing from TCRdb's copy, which holds only in-frame ones; the method was immunoSEQ multiplex PCR. The sample shows 150,000 to 250,000 clones, 65% to 90% of them seen only once. Germline V lookup: CDR1 MDHEN, CDR2 SYDVKM. This CDR3 is 13 amino acids long. The V end lost 7 bases, the J end lost 7 bases, and 17 bases lay between the germline ends. The data are from a study of cytomegalovirus exposure and HLA in healthy donors. Study outcomes and limitations: The TCR clusters that emerged in the first cohort tended, a later analysis found, to co-occur in the approximately 110 validation repertoires.

Sequences were obtained from PBMCs. The gene calls are TRBV28 and TRBJ2-7, with no clear D. This TCR was recovered from a woman aged 25 to 39 in good health and CMV-seropositive. This CDR3 is CASNYHERREQYF. The CDR3 DNA follows: TGTGCCAGCAATTACCATGAGAGGAGAGAGCAGTACTTC.